This T cell receptor beta chain was obtained from a study of T cells after yellow fever vaccination. Study-wide context: Libraries from low-cell-number fractions were prepared with the SMART-Seq v4 Ultra Low Input RNA kit.

TCRdb fed the 5' RACE reads into MiXCR, producing one record per CDR3 protein. This table has some 240,000 distinct CDR3 sequences, more than 3.5% appearing once. Germline V gene data show CDR1 as SGHRS and CDR2 as YFSETQ. The CDR3 runs 14 residues. V gave up 4 bases and J gave up 2 bases, with 11 bases separating them. In this sample, this clonotype turned up many times. The J gene is TRBJ2-3, the V gene TRBV5-1, with D possibly matching TRBD1 (6 bases). The source material was PBMCs, sampled 15 days after the yellow fever booster vaccination. This receptor was obtained from a man aged 18 to 29 who received the YFV17D yellow fever vaccine. CDR3 nucleotide sequence: TGCGCCAGCAGCGGGGGCCTTAACACAGATACGCAGTATTTT. Its translation is CASSGGLNTDTQYF.